Listed below are T cell receptor beta chains from one sample, sequenced in a study of T-cell memory formation after mild COVID-19. TCRdb passed the 5' RACE reads through MiXCR, listing each CDR3 protein once. The sample yields roughly 89,000 distinct CDR3 sequences, more than 12% seen once. Input material: PBMCs or a T cell subset sorted from them (not recorded which). The receptors come from a young man who had mild COVID-19 (a few samples of this study predate the infection). Cell type and time point are not known. Each CDR3 is given with its conserved first and last residue.

CDR3aa,v_gene,j_gene
CSVEGPDYLGPDTQYF,TRBV29-1,TRBJ2-3
CASLAANTGELFF,TRBV6-1,TRBJ2-2
CSVVEQGALHF,TRBV29-1,TRBJ1-6
CASSLESGEQYF,TRBV7-9,TRBJ2-7
CASSHRRDFQETQYF,TRBV7-6,TRBJ2-5
CASSTRQVGTINTQYF,TRBV7-9,TRBJ2-3
CASSRLPGQAGTEAFF,TRBV3-1,TRBJ1-1
CASSSATSEQFF,TRBV12-3/TRBV12-4,TRBJ2-1
CASSPEGTGANYGYTF,TRBV4-1,TRBJ1-2
CSGAGLGSYNEQFF,TRBV29-1,TRBJ2-1
CASSPLVNTEAFF,TRBV7-9,TRBJ1-1
CASSLAQDGQGGYGYTF,TRBV7-6,TRBJ1-2
CSVEGQGAGTDTQYF,TRBV29-1,TRBJ2-3
CASSLWPSGGVPLADTQYF,TRBV7-2,TRBJ2-3
CASRDTGGETQYF,TRBV4-1,TRBJ2-5
CASSLFDTEAFF,TRBV5-1,TRBJ1-1
CAISESGQGAANEKLFF,TRBV10-3,TRBJ1-4
CASRAPPRLLASTNEKLFF,TRBV2,TRBJ1-4
CASSWGDSSYEQYF,TRBV5-1,TRBJ2-7
CASSSGTGDYGYTF,TRBV7-9,TRBJ1-2
CASAPSGFHEQYF,TRBV12-3/TRBV12-4,TRBJ2-7
CASSQGGGDYGYTF,TRBV4-1,TRBJ1-2
CASSYSGFGKNIQYF,TRBV6-5,TRBJ2-4
CASTPVKGEQYF,TRBV7-9,TRBJ2-7
CASSLGLTGELFF,TRBV5-6,TRBJ2-2
CASSYSRGGDTEAFF,TRBV6-6,TRBJ1-1
CASSPGGGEAFF,TRBV6-6,TRBJ1-1
CASSQHRGTEAFF,TRBV3-1,TRBJ1-1
CASSVGDGTKNEQFF,TRBV9,TRBJ2-1
CASSLGGSQETQYF,TRBV7-3,TRBJ2-5
CASSWLESSYNEQFF,TRBV12-3/TRBV12-4,TRBJ2-1
CASSQRGGQTEAFF,TRBV14,TRBJ1-1
CASRLSWGGELFF,TRBV6-5,TRBJ2-2
CASSLRPTANEKLFF,TRBV27,TRBJ1-4
CASSPPAGGSEQYF,TRBV21-1,TRBJ2-7
CASSLRPLDVYTF,TRBV7-9,TRBJ1-2
CASWDRASAQETQYF,TRBV27,TRBJ2-5
CASANTEAFF,TRBV6-1,TRBJ1-1
CASSQGPAGGDKNIQYF,TRBV4-1,TRBJ2-4
CASSSSRQEVEQFF,TRBV7-2,TRBJ2-1
CASSLSLAGSYEQFF,TRBV7-3,TRBJ2-1
CATSGRAGSNNEQFF,TRBV15,TRBJ2-1